The present entry profiles one TCR beta chain with its context. This specimen belongs to a study of cytomegalovirus exposure and HLA in healthy donors. Trimming took off 1 base at V and 4 bases at J, with 8 bases between the two ends. This CDR3 comprises 14 residues. CDR1 is SGHDT and CDR2 is YYEEEE in the germline V gene. PCR used 60 Vbeta primers and 13 Jbeta primers. Libraries were prepared by immunoSEQ multiplex PCR; TCRdb keeps only in-frame clonotypes and omits some of them. This sample has 35,000 to 45,000 clones, with about 50% found just once. The V gene is TRBV5-6, the J gene TRBJ1-4; maybe TRBD1 (6 bases). Sequencing used PBMCs. This receptor was obtained from a human donor in good health. The CDR3 coding sequence is TGTGCCAGCAGCTTGTTACAGGGTAATGAAAAACTGTTTTTT. This codes for CASSLLQGNEKLFF.